These 31 T cell receptor beta chains were all obtained from the same sample, sequenced in a study of CD8 T cells in Susac syndrome (dated by TCRdb to about 2019). Receptor amplification or capture employed the immunoSEQ multiplex PCR assay. RNA was extracted using the RNeasy kit, and roughly 0.5 to 1 microgram was reverse transcribed with random hexamers. TCRdb passed the public sequencing reads through fastp at Q25 and MiXCR, retaining productive beta sequences. Records with the same CDR3 protein are collapsed into one entry carrying the most frequent genes and DNA. The table for this sample lists some 130,000 distinct CDR3 sequences; approximately 90% of them were counted only once. The ten top clones hold around 0.25% of the sample. Sequencing used CD8+ T cells from PBMCs. The receptors shown here come from a human donor with multiple sclerosis.

This chain uses TRBV6-2 or TRBV6-3 with TRBJ2-7, with 9 nucleotides matching TRBD2. V dropped 8 bases and J dropped 7; count of bases not matched to a gene: 9. CDR3 length: 13 amino acids. Germline loops: CDR1 MNHEY, CDR2 SVGEGT. The CDR3: CASASGTPGEQYF. The CDR3, as DNA: TGTGCCAGCGCTAGCGGGACCCCGGGGGAGCAGTACTTC.

The rearrangement uses TRBV10-3 and TRBJ2-1; 9 bases are shared with TRBD1. Trimming removed 1 base from V and 6 bases from J; junction bases left unmatched: 13. The CDR3 is 18 amino acids. Germline V lookup: CDR1 ENHRY, CDR2 SYGVKD. CDR3 region: CAISEFSNRDRDRNEQFF. The CDR3 DNA reads as TGTGCCATCAGTGAGTTTTCGAACCGGGACAGGGACCGCAATGAGCAGTTCTTC.

This clonotype was observed a handful of times. The chain combines TRBV6-1 with TRBJ1-1; D is undetermined. Between the trimmed V and J ends, which lost 8 bases and 1 base, there was a span of 11 bases. The CDR3 totals 13 residues. Looked up from germline, CDR1 is MNHNS and CDR2 is SASEGT. The CDR3, as DNA: TGTGCCAGCGGTTCTGAGGGGAACACTGAAGCTTTCTTT. It encodes CASGSEGNTEAFF.

This clonotype was seen once. The chain combines TRBV4-2 with TRBJ1-4; D is perhaps TRBD1 (5 bases). V was clipped by 4 bases and J by 7 bases, with 16 bases between them. The CDR3 length is 15 residues. Germline loops: CDR1 LGHNA, CDR2 YNFKEQ. The CDR3 coding sequence is TGTGCCAGCAGCCCCCTGGCAGGGTCCGCTGAAAAACTGTTTTTT. Translating gives CASSPLAGSAEKLFF.

This chain connects TRBV27 to TRBJ1-4; D is perhaps TRBD1 (6 bases). Trimming pared 0 bases from V and 7 bases from J, leaving 12 bases between. The CDR3 loop spans 15 amino acids. CDR1 MNHEY and CDR2 SMNVEV come from the germline V gene (reference sequence). The CDR3 coding sequence is TGTGCCAGCAGTTTATCGGCCGGGGGCCCTGAAAAACTGTTTTTT. Encoded protein: CASSLSAGGPEKLFF. Complete variable domain (other parts from reference TRBV27 and TRBJ1-4): EAQVTQNPRYLITVTGKKLTVTCSQNMNHEYMSWYRQDPGLGLRQIYYSMNVEVTDKGDVPEGYKVSRKEKRNFPLILESPSPNQTSLYFCASSLSAGGPEKLFFGSGTQLSVL.

This sequence joins TRBV7-9 and TRBJ1-1, with 7 bases matching TRBD1. From germline, CDR1 is SEHNR and CDR2 FQNEAQ (reference sequence). This CDR3 region has 16 residues. The J segment lost 1 base and the V segment lost 5 bases, leaving 10 bases of the junction unmatched. The CDR3 DNA is TGTGCCAGCAGCCCCTGGGACAGCCCCCGGAACACTGAAGCTTTCTTT. Protein: CASSPWDSPRNTEAFF.

The CDR3: CASSLDPLAGIYTDTQYF. The CDR3, as DNA: TGTGCCAGCAGCTTAGACCCCCTGGCGGGAATATACACAGATACGCAGTATTTT. The chain recombines TRBV7-8 with TRBJ2-3; D is possibly TRBD2 (6 bases). Trimming stripped 1 base from V and 2 bases from J, with 19 bases between. The V gene's germline CDR1 is SGHVS and CDR2 FQNEAQ. This CDR3 is built from 18 residues.

The chain has TRBV3-1 and TRBJ2-1; 8 bases are a match to TRBD2. Germline V lookup: CDR1 LGHDT, CDR2 YNNKEL (reference sequence). This CDR3 is 16 amino acids long. Trimming at V came to 4 bases and at J to 4 bases, leaving 9 bases not matched to a gene. The CDR3 nucleotides read TGTGCCAGCAGCCCCGCGGGAGGCCCGCGATACAATGAGCAGTTCTTC. Translated: CASSPAGGPRYNEQFF.

This chain joins TRBV30 and TRBJ2-2; D is unresolved. This CDR3 is built from 14 residues. The V gene lost 0 bases and the J gene lost 6 bases, with 11 bases spanning the gap. Germline V gives CDR1 GTSNPN, CDR2 SVGIG (reference sequence). CDR3 bases: TGTGCCTGGAGTGTGCCCCTGCGGCCCGGGGAGCTGTTTTTT. Encoded protein: CAWSVPLRPGELFF.

The V gene is TRBV24-1, the J gene TRBJ2-2; tentative D call: TRBD1 (5 bases). The germline V gene has CDR1 KGHDR and CDR2 SFDVKD. V lost 3 bases, J lost 7 bases, and 11 bases lay in between. The CDR3 covers 14 residues. The DNA for the CDR3 is TGTGCCACCAGTGATGGCAGCAGGGTCGGGGAGCTGTTTTTT. Encoded protein: CATSDGSRVGELFF.

This chain links TRBV28 with TRBJ2-1, with D perhaps TRBD1 (6 bases). This CDR3 spans 16 amino acids. V lost 1 base and J 8 bases, leaving 18 bases between the germline ends. Germline V gene data show CDR1 as MDHEN and CDR2 as SYDVKM. CDR3 coding DNA: TGTGCCAGCAGTTTATTTATGACAGGTCTAAAGGATGAGCAGTTCTTC. This gives the protein CASSLFMTGLKDEQFF.

This clonotype was picked up a small number of times. CDR3: CATSDPGGGYTF. The CDR3 region has the DNA TGTGCCACCAGTGATCCGGGGGGCGGCTACACCTTC. The chain employs TRBV24-1 and TRBJ1-2; the D gene is possibly TRBD1 (6 bases). Trimming removed 3 bases from V and 8 bases from J, with 9 bases in between. This CDR3 comprises 12 residues. CDR1 and CDR2 (germline): KGHDR, SFDVKD.

This chain connects TRBV24-1 to TRBJ1-1, with TRBD1 as a possible D gene (6 bases). The CDR3 consists of 13 residues. Germline CDR1 and CDR2: KGHDR and SFDVKD. V was clipped by 7 bases and J by 0 bases, with 8 bases between them. Written as DNA, the CDR3 is TGTGCCACCAGGGACAGTTTGAACACTGAAGCTTTCTTT. Amino acids: CATRDSLNTEAFF.

V usage is TRBV29-1 and J usage is TRBJ2-7; 12 bases line up with TRBD2. J was trimmed by 0 bases and V by 1 base; bases with no gene match: 4. This CDR3 spans 16 amino acids. The germline V gene encodes CDR1 SQVTM and CDR2 ANQGSEA. In DNA, the CDR3 is TGCAGCGTTGAAGGTCCGACTAGCGGGAGCTCCTACGAGCAGTACTTC. Translation: CSVEGPTSGSSYEQYF.

The chain combines TRBV25-1 with TRBJ1-5; the D is unclear. The germline gives CDR1 MGHDK, CDR2 SYGVNS. The CDR3 spans 14 residues. V lost 6 bases and J 3 bases, leaving 12 bases between the germline ends. The DNA for the CDR3 is TGTGCCAGCAGCCCAAGCGGCACCAATCAGCCCCAGCATTTT. This codes for CASSPSGTNQPQHF.

The chain carries TRBV6-5 and TRBJ2-7; the D gene is possibly TRBD2 (6 bases). Germline-derived CDR1 and CDR2 are MNHEY and SVGAGI. V lost 4 bases and J lost 4, with 14 bases in between. The CDR3 covers 14 residues. DNA for the CDR3: TGTGCCAGCAGTTCCGGGAGCGGATCTTACGAGCAGTACTTC. Translation gives CASSSGSGSYEQYF.

This chain joins TRBV7-3 and TRBJ2-1; 7 nucleotides agree with TRBD2. With V trimmed by 4 bases and J by 10 bases, 7 bases remained unmatched. The CDR3 has 13 residues. Germline values: CDR1 SGHTA, CDR2 FQGTGA. This CDR3 reads CASSWGGSEEQFF. The CDR3 coding sequence is TGTGCCAGCAGCTGGGGGGGGAGTGAAGAGCAGTTCTTC.

The V and J genes are TRBV7-2 and TRBJ1-1, with D possibly matching TRBD1 (5 bases). Trimming pared 2 bases from V and 0 bases from J, leaving 10 bases between. The germline gives CDR1 SGHTA, CDR2 FQGNSA. The CDR3 sequence is 15 residues long. Written as DNA, the CDR3 is TGTGCCAGCAGCTTAATGGGAGGGGTGAACACTGAAGCTTTCTTT. Amino acid sequence: CASSLMGGVNTEAFF.

This clonotype was detected only a few times. This chain connects TRBV7-6 to TRBJ2-5; no reliable D call. The germline V and J ends were trimmed by 3 bases and 2 bases, with 10 bases remaining between them. Per germline, CDR1 SGHVS and CDR2 FNYEAQ. The CDR3 loop spans 14 amino acids. The CDR3 reads CASSLKTPQETQYF. In DNA form, the CDR3 reads TGTGCCAGCAGCTTGAAGACGCCGCAAGAGACCCAGTACTTC.

This clonotype was observed a single time. This chain links TRBV7-2 with TRBJ2-7; D perhaps matches TRBD1 (6 bases). Trimming pared 8 bases from V and 3 bases from J, leaving 17 bases between. Germline lookup yields CDR1 SGHTA and CDR2 FQGNSA. This CDR3 contains 14 residues. The CDR3: CASLNRDTHYEQYF. The CDR3 coding sequence is TGTGCCAGCCTCAACCGGGACACTCACTACGAGCAGTACTTC. The variable domain in full, with the rest retrieved from reference TRBV7-2 and TRBJ2-7, is GAGVSQSPSNKVTEKGKDVELRCDPISGHTALYWYRQSLGQGLEFLIYFQGNSAPDKSGLPSDRFSAERTGGSVSTLTIQRTQQEDSAVYLCASLNRDTHYEQYFGPGTRLTVT.

The chain has TRBV7-9 and TRBJ2-5; either TRBD1 or TRBD2 may supply D (5 bases each). There are 14 residues in the CDR3. From germline, CDR1 is SEHNR and CDR2 FQNEAQ (reference sequence). V dropped 1 base and J dropped 1 base, with 7 bases sitting between them. This CDR3 reads CASSLVGPQETQYF. DNA of the CDR3: TGTGCCAGCAGCTTAGTGGGACCCCAAGAGACCCAGTACTTC.

The chain carries TRBV19 and TRBJ1-2; no clear D. The CDR3 spans 15 residues. CDR1 LNHDA and CDR2 SQIVND come from the germline V gene (reference sequence). V lost 5 bases and J 3 bases, leaving 16 bases between the germline ends. The CDR3 spells CASSPAHGGDYGYTF. In nucleotides, the CDR3 is TGTGCCAGTAGTCCAGCCCACGGCGGGGACTATGGCTACACCTTC.

V usage is TRBV12-3 or TRBV12-4 and J usage is TRBJ1-1, with 9 bases identical to TRBD1. J was trimmed by 7 bases and V by 6 bases; bases with no gene match: 9. The CDR3 runs 14 residues. The CDR3 is CASSQGTGYNEAFF. In DNA, the CDR3 is TGTGCCAGCAGCCAAGGGACAGGGTACAATGAAGCTTTCTTT.

The V call is TRBV7-2, the J call TRBJ2-7; weak D call: TRBD1 (6 bases). CDR3 length: 15 residues. The ends were cut back, 6 bases at V and 3 bases at J, with 18 bases in the middle. The germline V gene encodes CDR1 SGHTA and CDR2 FQGNSA. DNA for the CDR3: TGTGCCAGCAGTCCAGCAGGGGACATAGGCTACGAGCAGTACTTC. This translates into CASSPAGDIGYEQYF. Using reference TRBV7-2 and TRBJ2-7 for the parts outside the CDR3, the full variable domain is GAGVSQSPSNKVTEKGKDVELRCDPISGHTALYWYRQSLGQGLEFLIYFQGNSAPDKSGLPSDRFSAERTGGSVSTLTIQRTQQEDSAVYLCASSPAGDIGYEQYFGPGTRLTVT.

This chain joins TRBV24-1 and TRBJ2-1; 11 nucleotides align to TRBD2. Looked up from germline, CDR1 is KGHDR and CDR2 is SFDVKD. CDR3 size: 16 residues. Unmatched junction bases numbered 9, after V lost 4 bases and J lost 8 bases. CDR3 amino acids: CATSEGRLAGIDEQFF. DNA for the CDR3: TGTGCCACCAGTGAGGGGAGACTAGCGGGAATCGATGAGCAGTTCTTC.

As DNA, the CDR3 is TGTGCCTGGAGTGAAACGAGTGGCTACACCTTC. This encodes CAWSETSGYTF. The chain joins TRBV30 to TRBJ1-2; D gene unclear. The CDR3 has 11 amino acids. The germline gives CDR1 GTSNPN, CDR2 SVGIG (reference sequence). Trimming shortened V by 1 base and J by 7 bases, and 7 bases separated the two germline ends.

The V call is TRBV13, the J call TRBJ2-7; D remains unclear. Germline V gives CDR1 PRHDT, CDR2 FYEKMQ (reference sequence). The germline V and J ends were trimmed by 5 bases and 6 bases, with 14 bases remaining between them. CDR3 size: 13 residues. CDR3 residues: CASSTLVKGEQYF. In nucleotides, the CDR3 is TGTGCCAGCAGCACCCTAGTTAAAGGCGAGCAGTACTTC.

The count of this clonotype is one. The J gene is TRBJ2-1, the V gene TRBV4-3; 11 nucleotides align to TRBD2. Germline CDR1 is LGHNA and CDR2 is YSLEER. The trim removed 1 base at V and 3 bases at J, leaving 17 bases unmatched. The CDR3 runs to 21 residues. CDR3 sequence: CASSQAKRLGGTSGDYNEQFF. In nucleotides, the CDR3 is TGCGCCAGCAGCCAAGCCAAACGGCTGGGCGGGACTAGCGGAGACTACAATGAGCAGTTCTTC.

This clonotype has a single count. This chain links TRBV18 with TRBJ1-5, with D maybe TRBD1 (6 bases). CDR3 length: 14 amino acids. Trimming pared 0 bases from V and 4 bases from J, leaving 7 bases between. Germline values: CDR1 KGHSH, CDR2 LQKENI. In DNA form, the CDR3 reads TGTGCCAGCTCACCACCGCAGGGGAATCAGCCCCAGCATTTT. Its translation is CASSPPQGNQPQHF.

This chain connects TRBV9 to TRBJ2-1; D is unclear. This CDR3 region has 15 residues. Germline V gene lookup returns CDR1 SGDLS and CDR2 YYNGEE. The V and J ends lost 2 bases and 5 bases respectively, with 14 bases between them. CDR3 DNA sequence: TGTGCCAGCAGCGTTACTCATTTAGCTAACAATGAGCAGTTCTTC. It yields the protein CASSVTHLANNEQFF.

V usage is TRBV15 and J usage is TRBJ1-1; D gene uncertain. The V gene's germline CDR1 is LNHNV and CDR2 YYDKDF (reference sequence). V shed 8 bases and J shed 0 bases, with 10 bases lying between them. The CDR3 runs 13 residues. The CDR3 bases are TGTGCCACCGGTGGGCTACTGAACACTGAAGCTTTCTTT. This translates into CATGGLLNTEAFF. The full variable domain, rest sourced from reference TRBV15 and TRBJ1-1, is DAMVIQNPRYQVTQFGKPVTLSCSQTLNHNVMYWYQQKSSQAPKLLFHYYDKDFNNEADTPDNFQSRRPNTSFCFLDIRSPGLGDTAMYLCATGGLLNTEAFFGQGTRLTVV.